This T cell receptor beta chain was retrieved from a study of CD8+ T cells in alopecia areata. Germline assignment: CDR1 SQVTM and CDR2 ANQGSEA. The CDR3 runs to 13 residues. Trimming removed 5 bases from V and 1 base from J, with 11 bases in between. Notes on this clone: The antigen is undetermined.

Starting from PBMCs, sorting isolated CD4+ and CD8+ T cells. General observations from the study: More clonal than normal scalp was lesional scalp, particularly alopecia totalis/universalis.

In each case, RNA was isolated and then reverse transcribed into cDNA as the sequencing template. Sequenced by immunoSEQ multiplex PCR; TCRdb stores in-frame clones only, minus some. The data hold 95,000 to 110,000 clones, with around three fifths observed a single time. The chain links TRBV29-1 to TRBJ2-5; D is unclear. Sample: CD4+ T cells sorted from blood. The sequence derives from a human donor in good health. The CDR3 sequence: CSVSVQSQETQYF. The CDR3 region has the DNA TGCAGCGTTTCGGTACAGTCCCAAGAGACCCAGTACTTC.